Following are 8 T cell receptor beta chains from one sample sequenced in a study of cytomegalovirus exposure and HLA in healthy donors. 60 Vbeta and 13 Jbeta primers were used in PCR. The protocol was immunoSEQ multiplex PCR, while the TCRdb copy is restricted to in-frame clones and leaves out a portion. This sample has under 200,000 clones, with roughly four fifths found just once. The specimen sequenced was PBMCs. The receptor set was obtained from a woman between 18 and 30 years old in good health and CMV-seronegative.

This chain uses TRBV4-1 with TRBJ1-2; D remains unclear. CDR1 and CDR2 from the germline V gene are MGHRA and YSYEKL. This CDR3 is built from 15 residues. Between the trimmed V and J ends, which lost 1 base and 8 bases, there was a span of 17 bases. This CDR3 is CASSQVAGNRGGYTF. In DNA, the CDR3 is TGCGCCAGCAGCCAAGTAGCAGGAAACCGGGGAGGCTACACCTTC.

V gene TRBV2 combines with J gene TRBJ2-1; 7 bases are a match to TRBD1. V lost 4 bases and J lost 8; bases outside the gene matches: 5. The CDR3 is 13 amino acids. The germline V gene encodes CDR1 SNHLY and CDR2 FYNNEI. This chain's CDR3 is CASSGQGRDEQFF. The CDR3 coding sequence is TGTGCCAGCAGTGGACAGGGAAGGGATGAGCAGTTCTTC.

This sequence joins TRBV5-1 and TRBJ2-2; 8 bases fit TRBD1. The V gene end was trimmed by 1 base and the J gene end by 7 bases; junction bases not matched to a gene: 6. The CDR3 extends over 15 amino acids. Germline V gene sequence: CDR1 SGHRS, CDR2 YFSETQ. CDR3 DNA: TGCGCCAGCAGCTTGACCAGGACAGGGAACGGGGAGCTGTTTTTT. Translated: CASSLTRTGNGELFF.

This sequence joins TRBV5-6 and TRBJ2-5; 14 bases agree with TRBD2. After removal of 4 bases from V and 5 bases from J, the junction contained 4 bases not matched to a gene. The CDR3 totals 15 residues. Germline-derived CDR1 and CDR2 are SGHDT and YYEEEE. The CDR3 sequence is CASSLRLAGGETQYF. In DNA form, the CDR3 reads TGTGCCAGCAGCCTACGACTAGCGGGGGGGGAGACCCAGTACTTC.

The CDR3 sequence: CASSQDRRTSGVHNEQFF. CDR3 sequence (DNA): TGTGCCAGCAGCCAAGATCGTAGGACTAGCGGGGTCCACAATGAGCAGTTCTTC. The chain combines TRBV4-2 with TRBJ2-1; 12 bases map to TRBD2. Germline CDR1 is LGHNA and CDR2 is YNFKEQ. V was pared by 0 bases and J by 5 bases, with 8 bases of the junction left unmatched. The CDR3 consists of 18 residues.

CDR3 in DNA: TGCGCCAGCAGCCATGATCCTCGGGGCACTGAAGCTTTCTTT. This sequence encodes CASSHDPRGTEAFF. This sequence joins TRBV4-1 and TRBJ1-1; D is undetermined. Per germline, CDR1 MGHRA and CDR2 YSYEKL. The V end was cut by 3 bases, the J end by 4 bases, with 12 bases between. The CDR3 is 14 amino acids.

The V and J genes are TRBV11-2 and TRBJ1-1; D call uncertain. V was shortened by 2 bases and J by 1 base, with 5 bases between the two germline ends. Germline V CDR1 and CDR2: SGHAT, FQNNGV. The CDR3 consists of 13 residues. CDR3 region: CASSLSQNTEAFF. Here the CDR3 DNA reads TGTGCCAGCAGCTTATCACAGAACACTGAAGCTTTCTTT.

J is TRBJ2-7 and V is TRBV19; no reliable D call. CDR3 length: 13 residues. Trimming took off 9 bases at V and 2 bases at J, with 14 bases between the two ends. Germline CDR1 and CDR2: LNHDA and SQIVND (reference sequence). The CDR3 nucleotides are TGTGCCAGCCGAAAAGATCGGGCCTACGAGCAGTACTTC. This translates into CASRKDRAYEQYF.